The clone carrying this T cell receptor (beta chain) appeared a single time. Its antigen is not known. This record belongs to a study of shared clonotypes between healthy human individuals. Background on the study: Every donor yielded three CD4 naive, three CD4 memory, two CD8 naive and one CD8 memory plate. Notes on the study in general: Incomplete sequencing of sorted subsets was indicated by rarefaction despite large depth. The sampled material consisted only of blood, and tissue repertoires are likely to differ.

The CDR3 runs to 15 residues. Germline-derived CDR1 and CDR2 are MNHEY and SVGAGI. Trimming took off 4 bases at V and 5 bases at J, with 14 bases between the two ends. TCRdb keeps only in-frame clones here, not all; method: immunoSEQ multiplex PCR. Found here are roughly 2.6 million clones, approximately 94% of them singletons; the top ten hold roughly 0.14%. The V call is TRBV6-5, the J call TRBJ2-2; D is undetermined. Sequences were obtained from naive CD4+ T cells sorted from blood. Subset reported: CD45RA+ positively selected. This TCR was sampled from a man aged 18 to 29 in good health. CDR3 in DNA: TGTGCCAGCAGTTTCCACGACTCCGGGACCGGGGAGCTGTTTTTT. This gives the protein CASSFHDSGTGELFF.